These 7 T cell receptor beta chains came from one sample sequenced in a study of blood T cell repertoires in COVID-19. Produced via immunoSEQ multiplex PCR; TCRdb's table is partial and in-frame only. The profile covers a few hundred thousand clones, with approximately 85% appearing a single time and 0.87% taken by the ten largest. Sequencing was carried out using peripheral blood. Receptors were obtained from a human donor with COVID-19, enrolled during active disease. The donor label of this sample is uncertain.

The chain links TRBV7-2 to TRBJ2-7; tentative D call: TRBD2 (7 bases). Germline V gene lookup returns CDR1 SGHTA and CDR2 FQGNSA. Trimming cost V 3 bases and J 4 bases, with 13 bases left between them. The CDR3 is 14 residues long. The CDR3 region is CASSFGGLLYEQYF. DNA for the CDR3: TGTGCCAGCAGCTTCGGGGGGCTATTATACGAGCAGTACTTC. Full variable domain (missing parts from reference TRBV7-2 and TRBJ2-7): GAGVSQSPSNKVTEKGKDVELRCDPISGHTALYWYRQSLGQGLEFLIYFQGNSAPDKSGLPSDRFSAERTGGSVSTLTIQRTQQEDSAVYLCASSFGGLLYEQYFGPGTRLTVT.

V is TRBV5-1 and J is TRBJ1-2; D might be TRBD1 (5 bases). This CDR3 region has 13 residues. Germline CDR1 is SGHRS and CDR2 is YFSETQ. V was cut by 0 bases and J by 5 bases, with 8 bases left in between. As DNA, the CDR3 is TGCGCCAGCAGCTTGGACAGGAGTTATGGCTACACCTTC. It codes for CASSLDRSYGYTF.

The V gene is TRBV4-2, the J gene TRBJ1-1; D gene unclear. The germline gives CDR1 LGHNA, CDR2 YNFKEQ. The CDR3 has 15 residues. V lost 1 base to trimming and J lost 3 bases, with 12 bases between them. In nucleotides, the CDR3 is TGTGCCAGCAGCCAAGTTGGCCCCACAGACACTGAAGCTTTCTTT. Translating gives CASSQVGPTDTEAFF.

CDR3 coding DNA: TGTGCCAGCAGTTTAGCGGCCCCCTCCTACGAGCAGTACTTC. Translating gives CASSLAAPSYEQYF. The chain has TRBV6-5 and TRBJ2-7, with D possibly being TRBD2 (6 bases). Germline CDR1 and CDR2: MNHEY and SVGAGI. The CDR3 has 14 residues. Trimming left V 4 bases short and J 0 bases short, with 10 bases between.

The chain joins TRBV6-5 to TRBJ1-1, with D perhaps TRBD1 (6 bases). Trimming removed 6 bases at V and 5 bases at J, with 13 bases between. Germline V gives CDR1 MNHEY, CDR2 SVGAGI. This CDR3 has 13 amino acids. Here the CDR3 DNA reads TGTGCCAGCAGGGGGTCAGGGGTTACTGAAGCTTTCTTT. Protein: CASRGSGVTEAFF.

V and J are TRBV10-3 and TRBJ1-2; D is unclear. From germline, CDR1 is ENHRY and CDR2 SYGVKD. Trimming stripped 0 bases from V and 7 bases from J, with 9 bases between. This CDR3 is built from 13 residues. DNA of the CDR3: TGTGCCATCAGTGAGTCGAATCGGGGTGGCTACACCTTC. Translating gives CAISESNRGGYTF.

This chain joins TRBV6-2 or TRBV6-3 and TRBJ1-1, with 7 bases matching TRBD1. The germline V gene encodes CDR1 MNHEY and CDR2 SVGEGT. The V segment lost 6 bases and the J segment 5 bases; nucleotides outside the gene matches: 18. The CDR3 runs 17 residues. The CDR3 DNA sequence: TGTGCCAGCAGCGGCAAGAACAGGGGTATTGCGGGAACTGAAGCTTTCTTT. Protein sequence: CASSGKNRGIAGTEAFF.